This entry lists 10 T cell receptor beta chains sequenced from one sample in a study of blood T cell repertoires in COVID-19. TCRdb's table, derived via immunoSEQ multiplex PCR, lists solely in-frame clones and lacks some. This sample has over 200,000 clones, with around 90% found just once. Material: peripheral blood. The source of these receptors is a man in his 60s who had recovered from COVID-19.

CDR3 amino acids: CASSQDGAGVGNQPQHF. The CDR3 DNA is TGCGCCAGCAGCCAAGATGGGGCAGGGGTAGGCAATCAGCCCCAGCATTTT. The chain couples TRBV4-1 to TRBJ1-5, with a weak D call TRBD1 (6 bases). Looked up from germline, CDR1 is MGHRA and CDR2 is YSYEKL. The CDR3 has 17 residues. V was trimmed by 0 bases and J by 2 bases, leaving 14 bases between them.

The chain recombines TRBV19 with TRBJ1-6; D is unclear. This CDR3 is built from 18 residues. The germline V gene has CDR1 LNHDA and CDR2 SQIVND (reference sequence). Trimming pared 6 bases from V and 5 bases from J, leaving 23 bases between. The CDR3 protein is CASRLNVAQQSHNSPLHF. The CDR3, as DNA: TGTGCCAGTAGGTTAAACGTGGCACAGCAGTCGCATAATTCACCCCTCCACTTT.

V and J are TRBV9 and TRBJ1-3; no clear D gene. Germline CDR1 SGDLS, CDR2 YYNGEE. The CDR3 consists of 13 residues. Trimming shortened V by 4 bases and J by 0 bases, and 5 bases separated the two germline ends. The CDR3 region has the DNA TGTGCCAGCAGCCCATTCTCTGGAAACACCATATATTTT. This gives the protein CASSPFSGNTIYF.

This clone was found once. The rearrangement joins TRBV27 to TRBJ2-7; 10 nucleotides agree with TRBD1. V was pared by 10 bases and J by 2 bases, with 5 bases of the junction left unmatched. Germline values: CDR1 MNHEY, CDR2 SMNVEV (reference sequence). There are 13 residues in the CDR3. CDR3 nucleotide sequence: TGTGCCACCAGGGGACAGGGGACCTACGAGCAGTACTTC. Amino acids: CATRGQGTYEQYF.

The V gene is TRBV6-5, the J gene TRBJ1-3; D unresolved. Trimming left V 3 bases short and J 0 bases short, with 9 bases between. CDR3 length: 15 residues. Germline V gene lookup returns CDR1 MNHEY and CDR2 SVGAGI. CDR3 region: CASSYAGNSGNTIYF. CDR3 nucleotide sequence: TGTGCCAGCAGTTATGCGGGTAACTCTGGAAACACCATATATTTT.

The chain combines TRBV7-3 with TRBJ2-3; D perhaps matches TRBD1 (6 bases). Per the germline V gene, CDR1 is SGHTA and CDR2 is FQGTGA. The CDR3 length is 13 residues. Trimming removed 8 bases from V and 4 bases from J, with 13 bases in between. CDR3 nucleotides: TGTGCCAGCCGCACTACAGGGTCAGATACGCAGTATTTT. It yields the protein CASRTTGSDTQYF.

The chain links TRBV6-1 to TRBJ2-2; 8 positions match TRBD2. Trimming removed 2 bases from V and 6 bases from J; junction bases left unmatched: 5. Germline assignment: CDR1 MNHNS and CDR2 SASEGT. This CDR3 has 15 residues. Here the CDR3 DNA reads TGTGCCAGCAGTGAACAGAGCGGGGGAGCCGGGGAGCTGTTTTTT. Translation: CASSEQSGGAGELFF.

The V and J genes are TRBV30 and TRBJ2-7; TRBD1 matches at 7 bases. The germline CDR1 and CDR2 sequences are GTSNPN and SVGIG (reference sequence). The CDR3 has 14 amino acids. J lost 4 bases, V lost 1 base, and 7 bases had no gene match. The CDR3 protein is CAWSGDSYDYEQYF. The CDR3 DNA follows: TGTGCCTGGAGTGGGGACAGCTACGATTACGAGCAGTACTTC.

The V and J genes are TRBV19 and TRBJ1-2; weak D call: TRBD1 (6 bases). Germline-derived CDR1 and CDR2 are LNHDA and SQIVND (reference sequence). The germline V and J ends were trimmed by 6 bases and 5 bases, with 16 bases remaining between them. The CDR3 length is 14 residues. This CDR3 reads CASSERGAEYGYTF. Written as DNA, the CDR3 is TGTGCCAGTAGCGAGCGGGGGGCGGAGTATGGCTACACCTTC.

The chain combines TRBV5-4 with TRBJ1-1, with a possible D match to TRBD1 (5 bases). The germline V gene has CDR1 SGHNT and CDR2 YYREEE (reference sequence). This CDR3 has 14 amino acids. With 2 bases removed from V and 4 bases from J, the gap between germline ends came to 12 bases. CDR3 residues: CASSFTGEGTEAFF. For the CDR3, the DNA is TGTGCCAGCAGCTTTACAGGAGAAGGCACTGAAGCTTTCTTT.